This T cell receptor (beta chain) was obtained from a study of CD8+ T cells in alopecia areata. As to treatment: oral pan-JAK inhibitor, 5-10 mg twice daily. Per germline, CDR1 SQVTM and CDR2 ANQGSEA. This CDR3 region has 15 residues. V lost 7 bases and J lost 3; bases outside the gene matches: 11. RNA was extracted and reverse transcribed into cDNA as the sequencing template. Measured with immunoSEQ multiplex PCR; TCRdb has only the in-frame clones, and not every one. This table has some 170,000 clones, approximately 59% appearing once. Sample: CD4+ T cells sorted from blood, taken at week 56, from a patient treated with tofacitinib. This TCR was sampled from a human donor with alopecia areata. This chain links TRBV29-1 with TRBJ2-5, with 10 bases matching TRBD1. The CDR3 coding sequence is TGCAGCGGCGGGACAGGGGTATTTCGTGAAGAGACCCAGTACTTC. Encoded protein: CSGGTGVFREETQYF.